Listed below are T cell receptor beta chains from one sample, sequenced in a study of regulatory dendritic cells for organ transplantation. Assay used: immunoSEQ multiplex PCR; TCRdb lists only in-frame clones, some missing. The table has about 20,000 clones, over 75% seen once. These receptors' antigens are unknown. Sequences were obtained from naive CD4+ T cells from blood cultured with regulatory dendritic cells. These receptors were taken from a human donor in good health. Each CDR3 is given with its conserved first and last residue. Each record gives: J gene, V gene, CDR3 protein.

j_gene: TRBJ1-1; v_gene: TRBV27; CDR3aa: CASRSLGMNTEAFF
j_gene: TRBJ2-5; v_gene: TRBV11-1; CDR3aa: CASSFDQDRETQYF
j_gene: TRBJ2-3; v_gene: TRBV5-4; CDR3aa: CASSGEAGGLYADTQYF
j_gene: TRBJ2-7; v_gene: TRBV11-2; CDR3aa: CAVRSWGGMLSYEQYF
j_gene: TRBJ2-1; v_gene: TRBV18; CDR3aa: CASSPPGGSSYNEQFF
j_gene: TRBJ2-5; v_gene: TRBV6-5; CDR3aa: CASSPATPGLAYF
j_gene: TRBJ2-1; v_gene: TRBV9; CDR3aa: CASSVAGASYNEQFF
j_gene: TRBJ1-2; v_gene: TRBV28; CDR3aa: CASSSTGIYGYTF
j_gene: TRBJ1-1; v_gene: TRBV15; CDR3aa: CATSRDTNTEAFF
j_gene: TRBJ1-2; v_gene: TRBV14; CDR3aa: CASSPGTGAIYGYTF
j_gene: TRBJ2-1; v_gene: TRBV7-9; CDR3aa: CASSLALIAETYNEQFF
j_gene: TRBJ1-2; v_gene: TRBV10-1; CDR3aa: CASSTGHGYGYTF
j_gene: TRBJ2-1; v_gene: TRBV4-3; CDR3aa: CASSPDRGRGNNEQFF
j_gene: TRBJ2-4; v_gene: TRBV7-2; CDR3aa: CASSLSEVTAKNIQYF
j_gene: TRBJ2-3; v_gene: TRBV4-1; CDR3aa: CASSLDRTSGILDTQYF
j_gene: TRBJ2-5; v_gene: TRBV18; CDR3aa: CASSPVEATRETQYF
j_gene: TRBJ1-3; v_gene: TRBV5-4; CDR3aa: CASSSGQFGTIYF
j_gene: TRBJ2-5; v_gene: TRBV5-1; CDR3aa: CASTLSGRYQETQYF
j_gene: TRBJ2-1; v_gene: TRBV5-8; CDR3aa: CASSLLGTTYNEQFF
j_gene: TRBJ1-4; v_gene: TRBV9; CDR3aa: CASSVEPRARGEKLFF
j_gene: TRBJ2-4; v_gene: TRBV19; CDR3aa: CASSIMWLAKNIQYF
j_gene: TRBJ2-6; v_gene: TRBV6-5; CDR3aa: CASTGGKGANVLTF
j_gene: TRBJ2-1; v_gene: TRBV27; CDR3aa: CASSLTRVINLQFF
j_gene: TRBJ2-5; v_gene: TRBV5-4; CDR3aa: CASSSQTVEETQYF
j_gene: TRBJ2-1; v_gene: TRBV5-4; CDR3aa: CASTWGGEGNEQFF
j_gene: TRBJ2-3; v_gene: TRBV10-3; CDR3aa: CAISRSKDRSSTDTQYF
j_gene: TRBJ2-1; v_gene: TRBV28; CDR3aa: CASRSSYNEQFF
j_gene: TRBJ1-2; v_gene: TRBV9; CDR3aa: CASSAVPGANYGYTF
j_gene: TRBJ2-5; v_gene: TRBV4-3; CDR3aa: CASSPSSGRTETQYF
j_gene: TRBJ2-1; v_gene: TRBV4-1; CDR3aa: CASSQDKVAGDYNEQFF
j_gene: TRBJ1-2; v_gene: TRBV11-1; CDR3aa: CASSFDREIPNYGYTF
j_gene: TRBJ2-6; v_gene: TRBV7-3; CDR3aa: CASSSKGRAAGANVLTF
j_gene: TRBJ1-5; v_gene: TRBV6-1; CDR3aa: CASSEWRQSQMVEPQHF
j_gene: TRBJ2-3; v_gene: TRBV25-1; CDR3aa: CASSTKTGGLWDTQYF
j_gene: TRBJ1-2; v_gene: TRBV27; CDR3aa: CASSLSVGEGYGYTF
j_gene: TRBJ2-3; v_gene: TRBV27; CDR3aa: CASSLRRLSTDTQYF
j_gene: TRBJ1-2; v_gene: TRBV28; CDR3aa: CASSSPRTRLSANYGYTF
j_gene: TRBJ2-5; v_gene: TRBV5-4; CDR3aa: CASSLIGGPQETQYF
j_gene: TRBJ1-5; v_gene: TRBV5-8; CDR3aa: CASSPFGPSGNQPQHF
j_gene: TRBJ2-1; v_gene: TRBV27; CDR3aa: CASSPRSTQGGYEQFF
j_gene: TRBJ1-5; v_gene: TRBV21-1; CDR3aa: CASSKVTGIQPQHF
j_gene: TRBJ1-5; v_gene: TRBV30; CDR3aa: CAWSVGRTNQPQHF
j_gene: TRBJ1-1; v_gene: TRBV4-1; CDR3aa: CASNPGGRAPAKDTEAFF
j_gene: -; v_gene: TRBV5-1; CDR3aa: CASSLGGTTTYEQYF
j_gene: TRBJ1-4; v_gene: TRBV14; CDR3aa: CASRREGAGEKLFF
j_gene: TRBJ2-1; v_gene: TRBV30; CDR3aa: CAWGGRFDEQFF
j_gene: TRBJ2-3; v_gene: TRBV7-9; CDR3aa: CASSRKQTSTDTQYF
j_gene: TRBJ1-3; v_gene: TRBV6-5; CDR3aa: CASRTGHSGNTIYF
j_gene: TRBJ1-2; v_gene: TRBV4-3; CDR3aa: CASSQVSGADGYTF
j_gene: TRBJ1-2; v_gene: TRBV5-6; CDR3aa: CASSSRRPFGTGANYGYTF
j_gene: TRBJ2-2; v_gene: TRBV19; CDR3aa: CASRRDRVPGELFF
j_gene: TRBJ1-5; v_gene: TRBV7-2; CDR3aa: CASSARQGGQPQHF